The clone carrying this T cell receptor beta chain has just one count. Data came from immunoSEQ multiplex PCR; TCRdb stores just in-frame clones and leaves some out. There are 200,000 to 250,000 clones in the sample; approximately 88% occur only once, and around 3.7% lies in the top ten. This sample was included in a study of blood T cell repertoires in COVID-19. Across the whole study: Acute and convalescent COVID-19 specimens originated in the United States, Italy and Spain. The analysed material was cDNA or gDNA that came from T cells, B-cell-depleted T cells, or PBMCs.

During the 2 weeks before they entered the study, exposed participants had met someone with a PCR-confirmed or clinician-diagnosed COVID-19 case. This clonotype was obtained from a woman aged 25 to 39 who had been exposed to COVID-19. The specimen sequenced was PBMCs or T cells enriched from blood (not recorded which).

CDR3: CASSLSTGGIDEQYF. The CDR3, as DNA: TGTGCCAGCAGCTTATCTACAGGGGGCATCGACGAGCAGTACTTC. The chain joins TRBV11-2 to TRBJ2-7, with 9 bases that match TRBD1. This CDR3 is 15 amino acids long. Germline CDR1 and CDR2: SGHAT and FQNNGV. The V segment lost 2 bases and the J segment 5 bases; nucleotides outside the gene matches: 7.